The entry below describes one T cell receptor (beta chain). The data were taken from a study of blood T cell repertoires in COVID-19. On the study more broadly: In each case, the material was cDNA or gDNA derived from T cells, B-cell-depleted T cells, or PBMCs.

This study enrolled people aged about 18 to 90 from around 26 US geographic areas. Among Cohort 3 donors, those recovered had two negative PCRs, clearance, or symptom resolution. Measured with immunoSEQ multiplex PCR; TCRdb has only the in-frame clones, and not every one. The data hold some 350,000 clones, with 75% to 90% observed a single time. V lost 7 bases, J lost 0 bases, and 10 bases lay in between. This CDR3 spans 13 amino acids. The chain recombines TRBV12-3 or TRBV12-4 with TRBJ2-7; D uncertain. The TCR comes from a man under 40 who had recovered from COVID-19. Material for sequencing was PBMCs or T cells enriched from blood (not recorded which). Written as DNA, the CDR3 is TGTGCCAGCACCGGTACAGTCTCCTACGAGCAGTACTTC. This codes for CASTGTVSYEQYF.